These T cell receptor beta chains were read from a single sample in a study of beta chain features in type 1 diabetes. Method: immunoSEQ multiplex PCR; TCRdb's copy keeps in-frame clones and lacks some. The sample has hundreds of thousands of clones, roughly a sixth seen once; the top ten hold 0.023%. The sample consisted of naive CD4+ T cells from blood. These receptors were taken from a woman aged 18-29 years in good health. Both conserved end residues are part of each CDR3.

J gene,V gene,CDR3 protein
TRBJ1-2,TRBV9,CASSVGTTNYGYTF
TRBJ2-4,TRBV5-1,CASSLAPGSKNIQYF
TRBJ2-7,TRBV28,CASSNGLASYEQYF
TRBJ2-6,TRBV5-4,CASRLFSGANVLTF
TRBJ1-4,TRBV5-6,CASSLLGVGENEKLFF
TRBJ2-5,TRBV10-3,CAIRQGWAETQYF
TRBJ2-1,TRBV7-2,CASSLMGRGLHYEQFF
TRBJ1-1,TRBV7-9,CASSLHLGVNTEAFF
TRBJ1-4,TRBV27,CASSFNFRVFETGKLFF
TRBJ2-7,TRBV7-8,CASSLGMGPRRSLEQYF
TRBJ2-1,TRBV18,CASSRAMRNEQFF
TRBJ1-2,TRBV15,CATSRDGTGGLYGYTF
TRBJ1-2,TRBV7-9,CASNGDRGESGYTF
TRBJ2-7,TRBV27,CASSLKTDHEQYF
TRBJ1-2,TRBV28,CASSPARLYGYTF
TRBJ1-2,TRBV7-8,CASSLYDSAFYGYTF
TRBJ2-1,TRBV28,CASTPPAKREMDNEQFF
TRBJ2-2,TRBV19,CASSIRGTGSTGELFF
TRBJ1-1,TRBV7-2,CASSSAGTRSSEAFF
TRBJ2-7,TRBV18,CASSGVAGTAYEQYF
TRBJ2-1,TRBV6-5,CASSKSGRAVNEQFF
TRBJ2-7,TRBV5-6,CASSRRGAYEQYF
TRBJ1-1,TRBV6-6,CASSYSFGPEAFF
TRBJ2-7,TRBV7-9,CASSLSSTASYEQYF
TRBJ2-1,TRBV7-2,CASSHQGFDYNEQFF
TRBJ2-6,TRBV27,CASRMSVGANVLTF